This T cell receptor beta chain was retrieved from a study of cytomegalovirus exposure and HLA in healthy donors. Trimming pared 0 bases from V and 0 bases from J, leaving 6 bases between. Germline V CDR1 and CDR2: SGDLS, YYNGEE. This CDR3 has 15 amino acids. Whole-study results and caveats: One cluster of highly shared sequence variants probably arose as a sequencing artifact. TCR beta chains numbering roughly 150 were designated cytomegalovirus-associated. A previous analysis found most TCR beta V segments productive roughly 87% or roughly 30% of the time. In a later analysis, parvovirus B19, influenza, CMV and Epstein-Barr virus appeared linked to several top co-occurrence clusters.

The PCR used 60 Vbeta and 13 Jbeta primers. Using immunoSEQ multiplex PCR, the repertoire was profiled, and TCRdb retains in-frame clones only, with some absent. This table holds 60,000 to 75,000 clones, approximately 70% found once. With regard to this clone: What it binds is not known.

Sequenced input: PBMCs. The V and J genes are TRBV9 and TRBJ2-2; no firm D call. The TCR sequence derives from a man aged 45-60 years in good health and CMV-seronegative. The CDR3 sequence is CASSVGHTNTGELFF. Written as DNA, the CDR3 is TGTGCCAGCAGCGTAGGGCATACGAACACCGGGGAGCTGTTTTTT.